This T cell receptor (beta chain) originates from a study of blood T cell repertoires in COVID-19. The protocol was immunoSEQ multiplex PCR, while the TCRdb copy is restricted to in-frame clones and leaves out a portion. The sample holds approximately 280,000 clones; around 88% are singletons and the top ten take about 5.7%. Clinical history as reported by participants underpinned cohort assignment. Between the trimmed V and J ends, which lost 5 bases and 0 bases, there was a span of 10 bases. Germline V gene lookup returns CDR1 SEHNR and CDR2 FQNEAQ (reference sequence). The CDR3 contains 14 residues.

The source is a woman in her forties who had recovered from COVID-19. The V call is TRBV7-9, the J call TRBJ1-1; tentatively, D is TRBD1 (6 bases). The sequencing sample was made of PBMCs or T cells enriched from blood (not recorded which). The CDR3 DNA reads TGTGCCAGCAGCCCACAGGGAGTGAACACTGAAGCTTTCTTT. Translation gives CASSPQGVNTEAFF.